The table lists the clone carrying this T cell receptor beta chain with many counts. Its antigen remains unidentified. Germline-derived CDR1 and CDR2 are SEHNR and FQNEAQ (reference sequence). CDR3 length: 16 residues. The trim removed 3 bases at V and 3 bases at J, leaving 6 bases unmatched. This specimen comes from a study of early T cells in non-severe SARS-CoV-2 infection. At the level of the study: With bulk RNA from unsorted whole blood as input, sequencing yielded unpaired chains.

Study-level results: VDJdb-based annotation leaned toward anti-spike CD8 responses and missed private and CD4 specificities.

Individual cDNA molecules carried attached unique molecular identifiers. TCRdb ran MiXCR on the 5' RACE reads and lists one entry per CDR3 protein. Of 84,000 or so distinct CDR3 sequences listed, 13% to 15% were seen once; the top ten hold about 10%. This receptor was taken from an adult who was a healthcare worker with PCR-confirmed SARS-CoV-2 infection or an uninfected control (not recorded which). V gene TRBV7-9 combines with J gene TRBJ2-2; 8 bases fit TRBD1. The sequenced sample consisted of whole blood. CDR3 sequence (DNA): TGTGCCAGCAGCTTTGGACAGGGCTGGGACACCGGGGAGCTGTTTTTT. As protein: CASSFGQGWDTGELFF.